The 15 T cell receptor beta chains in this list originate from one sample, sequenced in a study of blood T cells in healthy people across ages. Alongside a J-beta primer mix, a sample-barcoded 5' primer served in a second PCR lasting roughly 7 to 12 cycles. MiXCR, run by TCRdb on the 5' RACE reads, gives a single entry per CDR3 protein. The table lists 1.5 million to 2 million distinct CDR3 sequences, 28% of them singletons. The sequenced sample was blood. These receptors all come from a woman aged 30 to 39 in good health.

The DNA of the CDR3 is TGCGCCAGCAGCCGGAACAGGGGAGGGGCTGGGGCGGAGACCCAGTACTTC. Translation: CASSRNRGGAGAETQYF. The chain joins TRBV4-1 to TRBJ2-5; D possibly matches TRBD1 or TRBD2 (7 bases each). V was trimmed by 4 bases and J by 5 bases, leaving 23 bases between them. Germline V lookup: CDR1 MGHRA, CDR2 YSYEKL. There are 17 residues in the CDR3.

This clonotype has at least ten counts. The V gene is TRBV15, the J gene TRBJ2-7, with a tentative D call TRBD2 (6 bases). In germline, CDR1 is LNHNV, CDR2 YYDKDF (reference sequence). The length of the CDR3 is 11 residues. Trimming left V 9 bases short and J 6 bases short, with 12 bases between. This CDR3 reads CATREGGEQYF. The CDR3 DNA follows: TGTGCCACTAGAGAGGGAGGCGAGCAGTACTTC.

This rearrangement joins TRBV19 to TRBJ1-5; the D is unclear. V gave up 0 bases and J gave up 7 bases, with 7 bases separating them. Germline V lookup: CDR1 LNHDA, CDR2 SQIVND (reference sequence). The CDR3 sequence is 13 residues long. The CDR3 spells CASSIDRWQPQHF. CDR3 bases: TGTGCCAGTAGTATAGATCGGTGGCAGCCCCAGCATTTT.

CDR3 amino acids: CAWSGTGGWRRYF. The CDR3 bases are TGTGCCTGGAGCGGGACAGGGGGCTGGCGCCGGTACTTC. The rearrangement uses TRBV30 and TRBJ2-5; 12 bases agree with TRBD1. After removal of 3 bases from V and 13 bases from J, the junction contained 9 bases not matched to a gene. CDR3 size: 13 residues. The germline V gene encodes CDR1 GTSNPN and CDR2 SVGIG (reference sequence).

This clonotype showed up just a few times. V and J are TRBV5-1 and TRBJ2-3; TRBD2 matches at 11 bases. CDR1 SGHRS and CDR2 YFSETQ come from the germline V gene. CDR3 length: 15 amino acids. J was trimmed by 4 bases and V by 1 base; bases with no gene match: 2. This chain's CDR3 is CASSLFSGGADTQYF. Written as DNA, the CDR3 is TGCGCCAGCAGCTTGTTTAGCGGGGGGGCAGATACGCAGTATTTT.

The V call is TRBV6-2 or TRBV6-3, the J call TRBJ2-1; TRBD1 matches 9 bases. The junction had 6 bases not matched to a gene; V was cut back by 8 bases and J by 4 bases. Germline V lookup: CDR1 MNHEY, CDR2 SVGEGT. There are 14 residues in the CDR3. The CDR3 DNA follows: TGTGCCAGCTTTTCGGGACAGGGTTACAATGAGCAGTTCTTC. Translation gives CASFSGQGYNEQFF.

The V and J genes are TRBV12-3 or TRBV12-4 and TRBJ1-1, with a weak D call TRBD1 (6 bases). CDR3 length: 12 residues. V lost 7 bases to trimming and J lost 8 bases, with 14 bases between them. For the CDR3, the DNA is TGTGCCAGCAAATTTCTTCAGGGGGAAGCTTTCTTT. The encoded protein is CASKFLQGEAFF.

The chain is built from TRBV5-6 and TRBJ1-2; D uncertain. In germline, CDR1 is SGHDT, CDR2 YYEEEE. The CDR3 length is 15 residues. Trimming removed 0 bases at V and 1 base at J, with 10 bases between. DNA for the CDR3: TGTGCCAGCAGCTTGGTTCGGGCAGATAACTATGGCTACACCTTC. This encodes CASSLVRADNYGYTF. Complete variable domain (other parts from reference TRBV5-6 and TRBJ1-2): DAGVTQSPTHLIKTRGQQVTLRCSPKSGHDTVSWYQQALGQGPQFIFQYYEEEERQRGNFPDRFSGHQFPNYSSELNVNALLLGDSALYLCASSLVRADNYGYTFGSGTRLTVV.

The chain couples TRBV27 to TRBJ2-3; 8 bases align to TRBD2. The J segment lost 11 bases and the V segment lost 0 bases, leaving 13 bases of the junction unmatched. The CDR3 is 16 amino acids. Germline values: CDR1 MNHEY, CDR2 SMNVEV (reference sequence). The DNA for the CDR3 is TGTGCCAGCAGTTTATCGTCGGGGGGGCCCCGGGTAGAGCAGTATTTT. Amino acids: CASSLSSGGPRVEQYF.

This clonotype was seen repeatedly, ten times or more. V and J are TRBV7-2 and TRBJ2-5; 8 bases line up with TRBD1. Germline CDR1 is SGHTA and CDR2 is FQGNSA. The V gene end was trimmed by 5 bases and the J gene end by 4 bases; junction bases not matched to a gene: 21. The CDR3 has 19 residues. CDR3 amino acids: CASSRGLGQGPLGGETQYF. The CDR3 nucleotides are TGTGCCAGCAGCCGAGGTCTAGGACAGGGCCCCCTTGGGGGAGAGACCCAGTACTTC.

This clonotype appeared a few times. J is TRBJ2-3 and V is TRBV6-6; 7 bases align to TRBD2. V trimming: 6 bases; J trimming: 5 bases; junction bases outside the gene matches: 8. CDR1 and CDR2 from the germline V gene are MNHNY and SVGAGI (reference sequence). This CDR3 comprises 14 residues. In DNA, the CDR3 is TGTGCCAGCAGCCCCCCCCTAGCGGTAGATACGCAGTATTTT. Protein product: CASSPPLAVDTQYF.

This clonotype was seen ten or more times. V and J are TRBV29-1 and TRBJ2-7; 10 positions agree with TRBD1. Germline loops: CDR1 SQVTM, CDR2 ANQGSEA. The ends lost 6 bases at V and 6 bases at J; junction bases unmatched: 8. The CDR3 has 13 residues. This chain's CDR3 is CSVRDRGSVEQYF. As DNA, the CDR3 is TGCAGCGTAAGGGACAGGGGTTCCGTCGAGCAGTACTTC.

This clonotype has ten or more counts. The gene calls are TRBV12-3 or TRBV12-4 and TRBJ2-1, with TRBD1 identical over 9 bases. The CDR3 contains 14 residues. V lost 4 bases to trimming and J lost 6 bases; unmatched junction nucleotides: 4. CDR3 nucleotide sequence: TGTGCCAGCAGTTCAGGGACAGGGTCCAATGAGCAGTTCTTC. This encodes CASSSGTGSNEQFF.

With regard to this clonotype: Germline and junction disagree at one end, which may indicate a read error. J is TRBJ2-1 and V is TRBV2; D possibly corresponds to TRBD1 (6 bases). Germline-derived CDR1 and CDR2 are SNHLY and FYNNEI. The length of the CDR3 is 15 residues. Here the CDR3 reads CASSEEAGGYNEQVF. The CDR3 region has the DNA TGTGCCAGCAGTGAAGAGGCTGGGGGCTACAATGAGCAGGTCTTC.

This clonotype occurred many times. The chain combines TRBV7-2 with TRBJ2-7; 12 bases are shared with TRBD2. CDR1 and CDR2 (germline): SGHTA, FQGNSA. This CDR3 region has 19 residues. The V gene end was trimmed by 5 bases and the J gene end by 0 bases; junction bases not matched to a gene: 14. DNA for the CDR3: TGTGCCAGCAGCGGGCCGGGGGCTAGCGGGAGGGCCGGCTCCTACGAGCAGTACTTC. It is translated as CASSGPGASGRAGSYEQYF.